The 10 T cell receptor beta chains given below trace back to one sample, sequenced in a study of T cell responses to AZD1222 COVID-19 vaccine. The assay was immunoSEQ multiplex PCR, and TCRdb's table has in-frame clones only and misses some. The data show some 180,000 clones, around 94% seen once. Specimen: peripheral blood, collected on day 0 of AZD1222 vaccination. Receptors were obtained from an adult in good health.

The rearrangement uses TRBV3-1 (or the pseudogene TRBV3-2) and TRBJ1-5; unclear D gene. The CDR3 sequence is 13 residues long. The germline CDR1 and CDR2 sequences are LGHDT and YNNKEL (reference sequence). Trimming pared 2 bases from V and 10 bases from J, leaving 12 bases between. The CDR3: CASSQTTASPQHF. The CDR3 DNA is TGTGCCAGCAGCCAAACAACAGCCTCACCCCAGCATTTT.

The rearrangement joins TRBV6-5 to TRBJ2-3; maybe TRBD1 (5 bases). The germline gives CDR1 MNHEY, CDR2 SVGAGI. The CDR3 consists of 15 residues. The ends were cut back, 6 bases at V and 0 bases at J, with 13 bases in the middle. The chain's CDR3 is CASRNTGVSTDTQYF. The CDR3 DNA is TGTGCCAGCAGAAATACAGGTGTTAGCACAGATACGCAGTATTTT.

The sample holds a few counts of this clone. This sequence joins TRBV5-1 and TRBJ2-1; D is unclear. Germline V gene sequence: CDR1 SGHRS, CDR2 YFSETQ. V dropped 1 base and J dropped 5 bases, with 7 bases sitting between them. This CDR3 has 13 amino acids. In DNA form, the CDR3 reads TGCGCCAGCAGCTTGTCCCTGAACAATGAGCAGTTCTTC. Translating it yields CASSLSLNNEQFF. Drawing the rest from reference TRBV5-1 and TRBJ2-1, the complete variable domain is KAGVTQTPRYLIKTRGQQVTLSCSPISGHRSVSWYQQTPGQGLQFLFEYFSETQRNKGNFPGRFSGRQFSNSRSEMNVSTLELGDSALYLCASSLSLNNEQFFGPGTRLTVL.

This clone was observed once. The CDR3, as DNA: TGTGCCAGCAGTTCATGGCCTGGGGCGGGGGGTCGACAGCCCCAGCATTTT. It is translated as CASSSWPGAGGRQPQHF. The chain carries TRBV6-2 or TRBV6-3 and TRBJ1-5, with D perhaps matching TRBD1 (5 bases). The CDR3 is made up of 17 amino acids. Germline CDR1 is MNHEY and CDR2 is SVGEGT. Between the trimmed V and J ends, which lost 4 bases and 7 bases, there was a span of 23 bases.

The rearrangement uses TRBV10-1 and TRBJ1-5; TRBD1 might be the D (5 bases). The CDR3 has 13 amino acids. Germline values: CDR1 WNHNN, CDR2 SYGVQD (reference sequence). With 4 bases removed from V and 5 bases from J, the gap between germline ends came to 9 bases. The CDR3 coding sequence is TGCGCCAGCAGTGCCCAAGGGGATCAGCCCCAGCATTTT. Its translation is CASSAQGDQPQHF.

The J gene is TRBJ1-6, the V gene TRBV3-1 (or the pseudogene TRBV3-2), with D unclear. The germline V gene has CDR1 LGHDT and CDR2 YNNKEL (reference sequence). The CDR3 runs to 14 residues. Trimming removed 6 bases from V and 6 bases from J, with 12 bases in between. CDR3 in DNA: TGTGCCAGCAGGGAAACGCGGCCTAATTCACCCCTCCACTTT. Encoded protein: CASRETRPNSPLHF.

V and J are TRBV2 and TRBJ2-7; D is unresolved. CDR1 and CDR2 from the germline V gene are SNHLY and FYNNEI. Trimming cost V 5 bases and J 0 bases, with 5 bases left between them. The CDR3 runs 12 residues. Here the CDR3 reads CASSKSSYEQYF. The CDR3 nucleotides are TGTGCCAGCAGTAAGAGCTCCTACGAGCAGTACTTC.

This CDR3 is CASSQFHQNPYEQYF. The CDR3 DNA is TGTGCCAGCAGCCAATTCCATCAAAACCCCTACGAGCAGTACTTC. This chain links TRBV14 with TRBJ2-7, with D uncertain. The CDR3 sequence is 15 residues long. Germline CDR1 SGHDN, CDR2 FVKESK. Trimming took 2 bases from V and 2 from J, leaving 13 bases between them. The variable domain in full, with the rest retrieved from reference TRBV14 and TRBJ2-7, is EAGVTQFPSHSVIEKGQTVTLRCDPISGHDNLYWYRRVMGKEIKFLLHFVKESKQDESGMPNNRFLAERTGGTYSTLKVQPAELEDSGVYFCASSQFHQNPYEQYFGPGTRLTVT.

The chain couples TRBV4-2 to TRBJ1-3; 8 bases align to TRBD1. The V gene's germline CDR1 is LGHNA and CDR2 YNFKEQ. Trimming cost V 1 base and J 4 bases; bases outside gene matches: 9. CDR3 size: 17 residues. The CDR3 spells CASSQVQGASTGNTIYF. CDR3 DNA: TGTGCCAGCAGCCAAGTTCAGGGGGCGTCAACGGGAAACACCATATATTTT.

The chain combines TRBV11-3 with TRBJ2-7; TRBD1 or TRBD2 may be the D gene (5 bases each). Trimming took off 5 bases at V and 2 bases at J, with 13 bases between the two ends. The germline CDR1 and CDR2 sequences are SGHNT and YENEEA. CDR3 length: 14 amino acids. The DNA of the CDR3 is TGTGCCAGCAGCCCGGGACCGTCCGCCTACGAGCAGTACTTC. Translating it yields CASSPGPSAYEQYF.